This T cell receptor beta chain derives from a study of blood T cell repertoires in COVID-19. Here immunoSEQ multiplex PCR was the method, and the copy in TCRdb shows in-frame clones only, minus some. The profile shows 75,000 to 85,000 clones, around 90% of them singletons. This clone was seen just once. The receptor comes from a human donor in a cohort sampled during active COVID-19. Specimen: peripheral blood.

The CDR3 region is CASSQGGGYTF. CDR3 nucleotide sequence: TGTGCCAGCAGCCAAGGAGGTGGCTACACCTTC. V gene TRBV3-1 (or the pseudogene TRBV3-2) combines with J gene TRBJ1-2; D is unresolved. The V end lost 1 base, the J end lost 7 bases, and 4 bases lay between the germline ends. The germline V gene encodes CDR1 LGHDT and CDR2 YNNKEL (reference sequence). The length of the CDR3 is 11 residues.